This TCR beta chain was captured by sequencing in a study of T-cell memory formation after mild COVID-19 (dated by TCRdb to the early 2020s). Study-level background: TCR sequence clusters from the two donors were largely donor specific. In two donors, T-cell clones that expanded and contracted after mild COVID-19 were tracked by sequencing TCRalpha and TCRbeta repertoires over time. The cohort was made up of two young adult volunteers, one female and one male, who were previously healthy. Broad study findings and their caveats: The study included only two mild cases, and larger cohorts that include severe cases with pre-infection samples were judged to be necessary. Contracting CD4+ clones were located mainly in the CM and EM memory subsets, whereas CD8+ clones were found to be enriched in EMRA. The detection of some responding clones in pre-infection memory suggests that pre-existing cross-reactive memory T cells joined the SARS-CoV-2 response. Clones contracting from day 15 to 85 had balanced CD4/CD8 phenotypes, while a second wave expanding from day 15 to 37 was biased towards CD4+. SARS-CoV-2 specificity of the second-wave clones peaking on day 37 was not confirmed.

The CDR3 has 13 amino acids, counting the end cysteine and phenylalanine. Of all the DNA, just the CDR3 is kept, 39 bases in frame from base 1. V is shortened by 3 bases, J by 5 bases, and the region joining them spans 9 bases. Via the germline V gene, CDR1 is MNHEY and CDR2 SVGEGT. This clonotype was found a few times. Its antigen remains unidentified. Per-base quality was not reported, and no clone a single base away is much larger than it. The reads were generated on an Illumina NovaSeq 6000. cDNA libraries for TCRalpha and TCRbeta were prepared by 5'RACE using constant-segment primers, with sample barcodes and unique molecular identifiers added. RNA was extracted from every sample with Trizol reagent. Libraries were amplified in two PCR steps, with a second sample barcode and Illumina TruSeq adapters added in the second step. Sequencing of libraries was performed on an Illumina NovaSeq with 2 x 150 bp paired-end reads. Regarding the original processing steps: With migec v1.2.7, reads were demultiplexed and then collapsed into UMI-guided consensus sequences. Using mixcr v2.1.11, the UMI consensuses were aligned to TRA and TRB V and J templates and assembled into clonotypes. A clonotype was counted as expanded or contracted only when both edgeR and NoisET called the clonotype significant, with the noise models trained on biological replicates. For edgeR calls, the cutoffs were a false discovery rate-adjusted p below 0.01 and a log2 fold-change threshold of 1. As an exploratory analysis of dynamics, max-normalized trajectories of the 1000 most abundant clonotypes were examined with PCA combined with hierarchical clustering. Each responding clone was given a CD4 or CD8 phenotype based on the CD4+ and CD8+ repertoires, which had been sequenced separately. TCRdb handled the public reads itself, with Q25 trimming in fastp and clone calling in MiXCR, and kept productive beta chains. Rows are combined by CDR3 protein, so each entry shows the most common genes and DNA. These V and J calls are TCRdb output, not the study's own analysis. This sample gives about 620,000 distinct CDR3 sequences in total; more than 15% of them show up just once. In total, the top ten clones hold approximately 12% of the sample.

Ficoll-Paque density gradient centrifugation was used to isolate PBMCs. Sequencing was performed on PBMCs or a T cell subset sorted from them (not recorded which). The sequence joins TRBV6-2 or TRBV6-3 to TRBJ2-3; the D gene lacks a confident call. The receptor was isolated from an adult woman who had mild COVID-19 (a few samples of this study predate the infection). The sample titles of this study are shuffled in the database, so cell type and time point are left out; the donor was told from shared clones. The DNA sequence is TGTGCCAGCAGTTATCGGTTGAAAGATACGCAGTATTTT. This encodes CASSYRLKDTQYF.